These T cell receptor beta chains were read from a single sample in a study of regulatory T cells in long-lasting Graves disease. MiXCR, run by TCRdb on the multiplex PCR reads, gives a single entry per CDR3 protein. Among about 430,000 distinct CDR3 sequences, around 23% were seen once, and the ten largest hold roughly an eighth. The material sequenced was peripheral blood mononuclear cells (PBMCs), taken when the disease was refractory, from a patient treated with antithyroid drugs. Receptors originate from a female donor with Graves disease. Each CDR3 is given with its conserved first and last residue. A D gene is named only where the DNA matches it firmly. Where a row states a size, it is once, few, many or the class of an expanded clone; other rows omit it.

cdr3_length	v_call	d_call	clone_size	j_call	cdr3_aa	cdr3_nt
11	TRBV29-1	NA	many	TRBJ2-7	CSVVTGYEQYF	TGCAGCGTTGTTACGGGTTACGAGCAGTACTTC
12	TRBV5-6	NA	few	TRBJ2-7	CASSLVLQREYF	TGTGCCAGCAGCTTGGTTTTACAAAGGGAGTACTTC
13	TRBV10-3	NA	few	TRBJ1-2	CAFSGVYSGGYTF	TGTGCCTTCTCAGGGGTCTATTCCGGGGGCTACACCTTC
14	TRBV2	NA	many	TRBJ2-5	CASSENGLQETQYF	TGTGCCAGCAGTGAAAACGGGCTACAAGAGACCCAGTACTTC
16	TRBV27	TRBD2	few	TRBJ2-4	CASSTLSTSGSYIQYF	TGTGCCAGCAGTACGCTCTCGACTAGCGGGAGCTACATTCAGTACTTC
20	TRBV29-1	NA	many	TRBJ1-1	CSVICLLLSNVGYDGTEAFF	TGCAGCGTTATTTGTCTCCTGCTGTCTAATGTAGGGTATGACGGCACTGAAGCTTTCTTT
15	TRBV15	NA	NA	TRBJ2-7	CATSRDLGTSYEQYF	TGTGCCACCAGCAGAGATCTGGGGACGTCCTACGAGCAGTACTTC
15	TRBV7-8	NA	many	TRBJ1-5	CASRARQGFGQPQHF	TGTGCCAGCAGAGCTAGGCAGGGGTTCGGTCAGCCCCAGCATTTT
13	TRBV4-1	NA	NA	TRBJ2-2	CASSQDITGELFF	TGCGCCAGCAGCCAAGACATCACCGGGGAGCTGTTTTTT
12	TRBV9	NA	few	TRBJ1-2	CASSVDGIGYTF	TGTGCCAGCAGCGTAGATGGAATCGGCTACACCTTC
11	TRBV10-3	NA	many	TRBJ2-7	CATRGVYEQYF	TGTGCCACCCGGGGAGTCTACGAGCAGTACTTC
17	TRBV20-1	TRBD2	few	TRBJ2-7	CSARGILAGALLYEQYF	TGCAGTGCTAGAGGCATACTAGCGGGCGCACTACTCTACGAGCAGTACTTC
14	TRBV30	NA	NA	TRBJ2-7	CAWSVLALRGEQYF	TGTGCCTGGAGTGTACTCGCCCTCCGGGGGGAGCAGTACTTC
15	TRBV19	TRBD1	many	TRBJ2-5	CASSSVGTAQETQYF	TGTGCCAGTAGTTCCGTTGGGACAGCACAAGAGACCCAGTACTTC
15	TRBV6-1	TRBD1	many	TRBJ1-4	CASSEGQGAWEKLFF	TGTGCCAGCAGTGAGGGACAGGGGGCTTGGGAAAAACTGTTTTTT
14	TRBV5-1	NA	many	TRBJ2-7	CASSYSGDSYEQYF	TGCGCCAGCAGCTACTCGGGGGACTCCTACGAGCAGTACTTC
16	TRBV7-2	NA	many	TRBJ1-4	CASSAARQTTNEKLFF	TGTGCCAGCAGCGCCGCCCGACAGACGACTAATGAAAAACTGTTTTTT
13	TRBV28	NA	many	TRBJ1-2	CASSLGQGRGYTF	TGTGCCAGCAGTTTAGGGCAGGGCAGGGGCTACACCTTC
12	TRBV10-1	TRBD1	NA	TRBJ1-5	CATGTGAWPQHF	TGCGCCACCGGGACAGGGGCCTGGCCCCAGCATTTT
13	TRBV2	NA	many	TRBJ2-5	CASSEGRTETQYF	TGTGCCAGCAGTGAAGGGAGAACAGAGACCCAGTACTTC
15	TRBV9	NA	many	TRBJ2-7	CASSATGTAHYEQYF	TGTGCCAGCAGCGCGACCGGGACCGCGCACTACGAGCAGTACTTC
15	TRBV5-1	NA	few	TRBJ2-7	CASSLEGTDIYEQYF	TGCGCCAGCAGCTTGGAAGGGACGGATATCTACGAGCAGTACTTC
14	TRBV20-1	TRBD1	many	TRBJ1-1	CSAQDRGPNTEAFF	TGCAGTGCCCAGGACAGGGGGCCGAACACTGAAGCTTTCTTT
14	TRBV2	NA	many	TRBJ2-5	CASSKTTSPETQYF	TGTGCCAGCAGCAAGACGACATCTCCGGAGACCCAGTACTTC
16	TRBV11-2	TRBD2	many	TRBJ2-5	CASSQGLAGPQETQYF	TGTGCCAGCAGCCAAGGACTAGCGGGACCCCAAGAGACCCAGTACTTC
15	TRBV6-5	TRBD1	few	TRBJ2-7	CASSYSGQGFYERYF	TGTGCCAGCAGTTACTCCGGACAGGGGTTCTACGAGCGGTACTTC
16	TRBV6-2/TRBV6-3	NA	few	TRBJ2-4	CASPGTPSRAKNIQYF	TGTGCCAGCCCCGGAACACCCAGTCGGGCCAAAAACATTCAGTACTTC
14	TRBV6-1	TRBD1	many	TRBJ1-1	CASSRDRGNTEAFF	TGTGCCAGCAGCCGTGACAGGGGGAACACTGAAGCTTTCTTT
15	TRBV28	NA	many	TRBJ1-1	CASSLLGSGGNEAFF	TGTGCCAGCAGTTTACTGGGGTCTGGGGGGAATGAAGCTTTCTTT
13	TRBV20-1	NA	many	TRBJ1-1	CSARGAVNTEAFF	TGCAGTGCTAGAGGGGCGGTGAACACTGAAGCTTTCTTT
14	TRBV30	TRBD1	many	TRBJ1-2	CAWRTGFSNYGYTF	TGTGCCTGGAGGACAGGGTTTTCGAACTATGGCTACACCTTC